This paragraph covers one T cell receptor beta chain sequence. Clones were sequenced by immunoSEQ multiplex PCR, and TCRdb holds only the in-frame ones, with some missing. The sample contains some 110,000 clones, roughly 81% of which appear only once. The CDR3 extends over 14 amino acids. Germline-derived CDR1 and CDR2 are LNHNV and YYDKDF (reference sequence). Trimming pared 5 bases from V and 5 bases from J, leaving 13 bases between. This record comes from a study of blood T cell repertoires in COVID-19. The J gene is TRBJ2-1, the V gene TRBV15; D not resolved. The TCR originated in a man aged 35-49 years with acute or convalescent COVID-19. The sample taken for sequencing was peripheral blood. The CDR3 region is CATSLEILDNEQFF. CDR3 DNA: TGTGCCACCAGCCTCGAGATTTTAGACAATGAGCAGTTCTTC.